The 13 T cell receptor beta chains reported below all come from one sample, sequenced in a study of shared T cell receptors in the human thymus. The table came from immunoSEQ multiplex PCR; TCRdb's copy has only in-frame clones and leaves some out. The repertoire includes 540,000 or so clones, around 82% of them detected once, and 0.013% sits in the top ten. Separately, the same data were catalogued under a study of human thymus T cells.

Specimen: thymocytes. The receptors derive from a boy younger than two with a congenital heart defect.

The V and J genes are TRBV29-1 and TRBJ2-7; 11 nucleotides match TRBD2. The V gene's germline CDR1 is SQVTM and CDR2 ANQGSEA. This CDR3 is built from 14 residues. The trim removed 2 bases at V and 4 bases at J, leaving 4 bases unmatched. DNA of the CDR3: TGCAGCGTTGAAACTAGCGGGAGTGTATACGAGCAGTACTTC. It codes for CSVETSGSVYEQYF.

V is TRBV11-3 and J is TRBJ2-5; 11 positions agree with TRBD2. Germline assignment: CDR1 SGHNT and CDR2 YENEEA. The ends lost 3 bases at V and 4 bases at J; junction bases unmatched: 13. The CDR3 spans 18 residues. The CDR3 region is CASSFLRIAGGPGETQYF. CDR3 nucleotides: TGTGCCAGCAGCTTCCTCCGAATAGCGGGAGGGCCGGGAGAGACCCAGTACTTC. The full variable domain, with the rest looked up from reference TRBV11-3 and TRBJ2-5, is EAGVVQSPRYKIIEKKQPVAFWCNPISGHNTLYWYLQNLGQGPELLIRYENEEAVDDSQLPKDRFSAERLKGVDSTLKIQPAELGDSAVYLCASSFLRIAGGPGETQYFGPGTRLLVL.

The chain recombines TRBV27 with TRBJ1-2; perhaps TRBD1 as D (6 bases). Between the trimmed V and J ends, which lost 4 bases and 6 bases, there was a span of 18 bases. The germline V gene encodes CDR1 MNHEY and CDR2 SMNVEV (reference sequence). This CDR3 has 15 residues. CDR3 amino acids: CASSSLQGQGHGYTF. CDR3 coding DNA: TGTGCCAGCAGTTCCCTCCAAGGGCAGGGGCATGGCTACACCTTC.

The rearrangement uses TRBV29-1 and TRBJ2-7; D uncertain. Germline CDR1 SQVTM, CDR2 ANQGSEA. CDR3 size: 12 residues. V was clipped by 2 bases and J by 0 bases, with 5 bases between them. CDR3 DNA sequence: TGCAGCGTTGAAAACGGCTCCTACGAGCAGTACTTC. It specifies CSVENGSYEQYF.

The CDR3 here is CASSSYRGHGYTF. In nucleotides, the CDR3 is TGTGCCAGCAGTTCTTACAGGGGGCATGGCTACACCTTC. The V gene is TRBV6-5, the J gene TRBJ1-2, with 9 positions matching TRBD1. CDR1 is MNHEY and CDR2 is SVGAGI in the germline V gene. J gave up 6 bases and V 4 bases, and 3 bases lay outside the gene matches. The CDR3 loop spans 13 amino acids.

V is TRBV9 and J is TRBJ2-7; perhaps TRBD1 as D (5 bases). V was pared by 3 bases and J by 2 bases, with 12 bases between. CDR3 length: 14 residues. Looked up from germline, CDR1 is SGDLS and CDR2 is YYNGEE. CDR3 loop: CASSDGPGPYEQYF. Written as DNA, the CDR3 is TGTGCCAGCAGCGACGGACCAGGGCCCTACGAGCAGTACTTC.

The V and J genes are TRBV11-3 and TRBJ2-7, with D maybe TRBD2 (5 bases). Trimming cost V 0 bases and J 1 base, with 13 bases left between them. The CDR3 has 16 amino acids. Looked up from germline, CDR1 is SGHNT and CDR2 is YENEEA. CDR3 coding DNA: TGTGCCAGCAGCTTAGATCCACGGGGTCGGTCCTACGAGCAGTACTTC. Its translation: CASSLDPRGRSYEQYF.

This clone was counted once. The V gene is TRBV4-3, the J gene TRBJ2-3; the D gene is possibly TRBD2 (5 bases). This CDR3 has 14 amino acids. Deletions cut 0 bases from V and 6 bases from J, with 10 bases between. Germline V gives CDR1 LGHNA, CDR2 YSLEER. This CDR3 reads CASSQDIWRDTQYF. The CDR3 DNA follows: TGCGCCAGCAGCCAAGATATTTGGAGGGATACGCAGTATTTT.

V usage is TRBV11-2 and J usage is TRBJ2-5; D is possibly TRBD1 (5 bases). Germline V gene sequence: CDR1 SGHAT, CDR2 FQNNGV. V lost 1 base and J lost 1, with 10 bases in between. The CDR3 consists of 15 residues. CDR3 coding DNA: TGTGCCAGCAGCTTAGTGGCGCAGGGCCAAGAGACCCAGTACTTC. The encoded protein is CASSLVAQGQETQYF.

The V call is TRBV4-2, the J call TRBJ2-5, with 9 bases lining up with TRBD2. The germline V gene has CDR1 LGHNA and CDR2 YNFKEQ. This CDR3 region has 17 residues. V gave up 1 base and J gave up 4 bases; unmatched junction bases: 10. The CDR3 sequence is CASSQGVGGRARETQYF. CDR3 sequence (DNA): TGTGCCAGCAGCCAAGGTGTCGGCGGGAGGGCAAGAGAGACCCAGTACTTC.

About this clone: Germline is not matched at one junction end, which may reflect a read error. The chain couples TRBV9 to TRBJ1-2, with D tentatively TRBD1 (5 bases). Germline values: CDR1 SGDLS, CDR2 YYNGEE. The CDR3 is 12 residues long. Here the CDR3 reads CASSPRVTTLSF. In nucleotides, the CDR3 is TGTGCCAGCAGCCCCAGGGTGACCACCCTCTCCTTC.

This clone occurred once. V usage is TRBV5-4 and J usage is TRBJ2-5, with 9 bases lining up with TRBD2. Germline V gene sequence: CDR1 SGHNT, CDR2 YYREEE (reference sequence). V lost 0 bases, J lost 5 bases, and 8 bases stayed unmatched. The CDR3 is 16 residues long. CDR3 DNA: TGTGCCAGCAGCTTGGGTAGCGGGAGAGTAGGGGAGACCCAGTACTTC. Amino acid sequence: CASSLGSGRVGETQYF.

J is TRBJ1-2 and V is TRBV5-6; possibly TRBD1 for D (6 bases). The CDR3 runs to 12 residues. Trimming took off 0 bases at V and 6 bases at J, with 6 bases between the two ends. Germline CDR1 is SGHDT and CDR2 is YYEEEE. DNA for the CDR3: TGTGCCAGCAGCTTGGGGGGGCATGGCTACACCTTC. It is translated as CASSLGGHGYTF.